The clone carrying this T cell receptor (beta chain) was detected ten times or more. The CDR3 spans 15 residues. V was cut by 6 bases and J by 0 bases, with 15 bases left in between. The germline gives CDR1 MDHEN, CDR2 SYDVKM. This sample is part of a study of T cells in Graves' hyperthyroidism and ophthalmopathy. Regions amplified from RNA transcripts were the TCR beta CDR3 regions. A first-round RT-PCR of the TCR CDR3 used the HTBI primer set. MiXCR was run by TCRdb on the multiplex PCR reads, yielding one entry per CDR3 protein. The data hold approximately 480,000 distinct CDR3 sequences, with around 20% observed a single time.

This chain uses TRBV28 with TRBJ2-7; possibly TRBD2 for D (5 bases). This receptor was obtained from a man younger than 35 with Graves' hyperthyroidism. Source material: blood. CDR3 sequence (DNA): TGTGCCAGCAGCGAGGGTACAGAAAGCTCCTACGAGCAGTACTTC. This encodes CASSEGTESSYEQYF.